Shown below are 7 T cell receptor beta chains from a single sample sequenced in a study. MiXCR, run by TCRdb on the RT-PCR reads, gives a single entry per CDR3 protein. The table includes about 680,000 distinct CDR3 sequences, around 14% detected once. The sample comprised memory CD4+ T cells from blood. The receptors were sampled from a female donor in good health, serving as a healthy control.

This chain joins TRBV27 and TRBJ1-1; D possibly corresponds to TRBD1 (6 bases). Trimming removed 5 bases at V and 5 bases at J, with 15 bases between. CDR3 length equals 14 residues. Germline values: CDR1 MNHEY, CDR2 SMNVEV (reference sequence). CDR3 bases: TGTGCCAGCAGTGGGTGGGGGGGCGGTACTGAAGCTTTCTTT. Its translation is CASSGWGGGTEAFF.

This clonotype was seen repeatedly, ten times or more. The genes are TRBV4-3 and TRBJ2-3; 11 nucleotides line up with TRBD2. The junction had 6 bases not matched to a gene; V was cut back by 0 bases and J by 1 base. The CDR3 is 18 residues long. Germline CDR1 is LGHNA and CDR2 is YSLEER. CDR3 nucleotides: TGCGCCAGCAGCCAAGAATTTGCGACTAGCGGGGGCACAGATACGCAGTATTTT. It translates to CASSQEFATSGGTDTQYF.

This clonotype was seen only a few times. This chain links TRBV25-1 with TRBJ2-1, with D perhaps TRBD2 (5 bases). The CDR3 runs 16 residues. The V and J ends lost 7 bases and 0 bases respectively, with 16 bases between them. The germline V gene encodes CDR1 MGHDK and CDR2 SYGVNS. The CDR3 DNA reads TGTGCCAGCACCCAAACACGGCGGGCCTCCTACAATGAGCAGTTCTTC. Residues: CASTQTRRASYNEQFF.

The chain uses TRBV28 and TRBJ1-2, with 12 bases matching TRBD1. CDR3 size: 15 residues. Germline CDR1 and CDR2: MDHEN and SYDVKM. The junction had 7 bases not matched to a gene; V was cut back by 5 bases and J by 6 bases. The CDR3 coding sequence is TGTGCCAGCAGTCCGGGGACAGGGGGCTTTCATGGCTACACCTTC. This codes for CASSPGTGGFHGYTF.

The chain uses TRBV20-1 and TRBJ2-1, with D unresolved. Germline V gives CDR1 DFQATT, CDR2 SNEGSKA (reference sequence). With 3 bases removed from V and 6 bases from J, the gap between germline ends came to 15 bases. The CDR3 consists of 14 residues. DNA of the CDR3: TGCAGTGCTAGGTTAGCCTTGGGTGTCAATGAGCAGTTCTTC. As protein: CSARLALGVNEQFF.

This clonotype was seen a few times. This chain joins TRBV6-5 and TRBJ1-1, with 8 bases aligning to TRBD1. The CDR3 is made up of 16 amino acids. Germline-derived CDR1 and CDR2 are MNHEY and SVGAGI. Trimming took 3 bases from V and 4 from J; bases not matched to a gene: 10. This CDR3 is CASSYSLQGAVTEAFF. The CDR3 bases are TGTGCCAGCAGTTATTCACTTCAGGGGGCTGTCACTGAAGCTTTCTTT.

This clonotype was recorded a few times. The chain links TRBV4-3 to TRBJ1-6; possible D gene TRBD1, 6 bases. V shed 0 bases and J shed 7 bases, with 13 bases lying between them. The CDR3 covers 16 residues. The V gene's germline CDR1 is LGHNA and CDR2 YSLEER. CDR3 nucleotide sequence: TGCGCCAGCAGCCAAGATCAACAGGGTGGAAATTCACCCCTCCACTTT. Its protein is CASSQDQQGGNSPLHF.